These 29 T cell receptor beta chains came from one sample sequenced in a study of blood T cell repertoires in COVID-19. The data were produced by immunoSEQ multiplex PCR, yet TCRdb's version contains in-frame clones alone and is incomplete. The sample includes about 190,000 clones, about 86% of them seen just once. Sequencing was performed on peripheral blood. The receptors were sampled from a man aged 25 to 40 with active or convalescent COVID-19.

The V and J genes are TRBV19 and TRBJ1-1; no definite D call. The length of the CDR3 is 15 residues. Germline loops: CDR1 LNHDA, CDR2 SQIVND (reference sequence). Trimming left V 1 base short and J 5 bases short, with 14 bases between. CDR3 residues: CASSIVWGGGTEAFF. The CDR3 nucleotides read TGTGCCAGTAGTATAGTATGGGGAGGAGGAACTGAAGCTTTCTTT.

This clone was detected only once. The gene calls are TRBV19 and TRBJ2-7, with D unclear. The CDR3 sequence is 12 residues long. V lost 5 bases to trimming and J lost 3 bases, with 8 bases between them. The V gene's germline CDR1 is LNHDA and CDR2 SQIVND (reference sequence). The DNA of the CDR3 is TGTGCCAGTAGTTTAAATTACTACGAGCAGTACTTC. Protein product: CASSLNYYEQYF.

This clone appeared once. The chain couples TRBV30 to TRBJ2-5, with D perhaps TRBD1 (6 bases). Germline CDR1 is GTSNPN and CDR2 is SVGIG (reference sequence). CDR3 length: 14 residues. V was cut by 2 bases and J by 5 bases, with 15 bases left in between. The CDR3 DNA reads as TGTGCCTGGAGTTCCCTAGGGGGAAGGGAGACCCAGTACTTC. Amino acids: CAWSSLGGRETQYF.

This clone was seen only once. The chain links TRBV6-5 to TRBJ2-7, with 10 bases identical to TRBD2. V gave up 4 bases and J gave up 2 bases; unmatched junction bases: 5. CDR1 and CDR2 (germline): MNHEY, SVGAGI. The CDR3 has 15 residues. This CDR3 is CASSSSGTSAYEQYF. The CDR3 region has the DNA TGTGCCAGCAGTTCGTCCGGGACTAGCGCCTACGAGCAGTACTTC.

The CDR3 spells CASSLAGQGPTEAFF. Written as DNA, the CDR3 is TGTGCCAGCAGCTTAGCGGGACAGGGTCCCACTGAAGCTTTCTTT. The chain is built from TRBV7-6 and TRBJ1-1; TRBD1 aligns across 9 bases. The J segment lost 4 bases and the V segment lost 0 bases, leaving 3 bases of the junction unmatched. The CDR3 is made up of 15 amino acids. Per the germline V gene, CDR1 is SGHVS and CDR2 is FNYEAQ.

The chain carries TRBV29-1 and TRBJ2-3; TRBD1 is a possible D gene (5 bases). CDR1 SQVTM and CDR2 ANQGSEA come from the germline V gene. The CDR3 consists of 14 residues. V shed 2 bases and J shed 5 bases, with 14 bases lying between them. Written as DNA, the CDR3 is TGCAGCGTTGAATGGTCAGGGCGTGAAGATACGCAGTATTTT. This encodes CSVEWSGREDTQYF.

The chain carries TRBV24-1 and TRBJ1-2; no clear D. The V end was cut by 5 bases, the J end by 2 bases, with 5 bases between. Per the germline V gene, CDR1 is KGHDR and CDR2 is SFDVKD. The CDR3 is 12 residues long. The CDR3 nucleotides read TGTGCCACCAGTGGAGGGAACTATGGCTACACCTTC. Encoded protein: CATSGGNYGYTF.

The chain recombines TRBV9 with TRBJ2-2; D may be TRBD1 (5 bases). Per germline, CDR1 SGDLS and CDR2 YYNGEE. V was clipped by 1 base and J by 4 bases, with 14 bases between them. CDR3 length equals 16 residues. CDR3 nucleotides: TGTGCCAGCAGCGTACCAGAAACGCAGGGCACCGGGGAGCTGTTTTTT. It codes for CASSVPETQGTGELFF.

The chain combines TRBV15 with TRBJ1-4; D not certain. CDR3 length: 16 amino acids. With 0 bases removed from V and 2 bases from J, the gap between germline ends came to 10 bases. Per germline, CDR1 LNHNV and CDR2 YYDKDF (reference sequence). CDR3 region: CATSRDPRSTNEKLFF. For the CDR3, the DNA is TGTGCCACCAGCAGAGATCCCAGGTCGACTAATGAAAAACTGTTTTTT.

This clone was picked up one time. The chain uses TRBV10-2 and TRBJ1-3; no definite D call. This CDR3 region has 13 residues. Germline V gene data show CDR1 as WSHSY and CDR2 as SAAADI. Between the trimmed V and J ends, which lost 0 bases and 10 bases, there was a span of 10 bases. CDR3 sequence (DNA): TGCGCCAGCAGTGAGTCGCGGTATGCTACCATATATTTT. Protein sequence: CASSESRYATIYF.

The chain has TRBV30 and TRBJ1-1, with unresolved D. CDR3 length: 13 residues. V shed 0 bases and J shed 4 bases, with 9 bases lying between them. CDR1 and CDR2 (germline): GTSNPN, SVGIG (reference sequence). CDR3 nucleotide sequence: TGTGCCTGGAGTGTGAGGGTGGTCACTGAAGCTTTCTTT. It yields the protein CAWSVRVVTEAFF.

The gene calls are TRBV13 and TRBJ1-3, with 8 nucleotides matching TRBD1. Germline trimming cut 5 bases from V and 3 bases from J; bases unmatched to any gene: 6. This CDR3 has 15 residues. Germline loops: CDR1 PRHDT, CDR2 FYEKMQ (reference sequence). DNA of the CDR3: TGTGCCAGCAGCACTTCGACAGGGGTTGGAAACACCATATATTTT. Translation gives CASSTSTGVGNTIYF.

This chain links TRBV10-2 with TRBJ2-4; D perhaps matches TRBD2 (5 bases). The germline V and J ends were trimmed by 4 bases and 1 base, with 14 bases remaining between them. Germline V lookup: CDR1 WSHSY, CDR2 SAAADI. The CDR3 totals 16 residues. The CDR3 nucleotides are TGCGCCAGCAGTGTGACCGAGCGAGGGGCCAAAAACATTCAGTACTTC. Its protein is CASSVTERGAKNIQYF.

The gene calls are TRBV12-3 or TRBV12-4 and TRBJ1-1; 9 nucleotides align to TRBD1. The V segment lost 6 bases and the J segment 11 bases; nucleotides outside the gene matches: 10. The CDR3 has 13 amino acids. The CDR3 loop reads CASRPGTGRRAFF. The CDR3 coding sequence is TGTGCCAGCAGACCGGGGACAGGGCGTCGGGCTTTCTTT.

J is TRBJ1-1 and V is TRBV25-1; the D gene is possibly TRBD1 (6 bases). This CDR3 region has 13 residues. Germline assignment: CDR1 MGHDK and CDR2 SYGVNS. Trimming removed 3 bases at V and 5 bases at J, with 10 bases between. The chain's CDR3 is CASSEGARTEAFF. In DNA, the CDR3 is TGTGCCAGCAGTGAGGGGGCGCGAACTGAAGCTTTCTTT.

This chain links TRBV7-6 with TRBJ2-3; TRBD1 aligns across 9 bases. The V gene end was trimmed by 5 bases and the J gene end by 3 bases; junction bases not matched to a gene: 3. This CDR3 spans 14 amino acids. Germline CDR1 and CDR2: SGHVS and FNYEAQ. The CDR3 nucleotides are TGTGCCAGCAGCACAGACAGGGGGACAGATACGCAGTATTTT. Encoded protein: CASSTDRGTDTQYF.

This clone was found once. V usage is TRBV21-1 and J usage is TRBJ2-2; no DNA check was done on the table's D call, TRBD1. TRBV21-1 is an annotated pseudogene. CDR3 length equals 15 residues. CDR3 region: CASPLRDRGAGELFF. The DNA for the CDR3 is TGTGCCAGCCCTCTCCGGGACAGGGGAGCCGGGGAGCTGTTTTTT.

The J gene is TRBJ2-7, the V gene TRBV24-1; 8 bases are shared with TRBD1. After removal of 4 bases from V and 6 bases from J, the junction contained 4 bases not matched to a gene. From germline, CDR1 is KGHDR and CDR2 SFDVKD. The CDR3 spans 13 residues. CDR3 sequence: CATSDTDRGEQYF. CDR3 DNA: TGTGCCACCAGTGACACAGACAGGGGCGAGCAGTACTTC.

V is TRBV7-2 and J is TRBJ2-1; 9 bases are shared with TRBD2. CDR3 length: 18 amino acids. The junction had 9 bases not matched to a gene; V was cut back by 3 bases and J by 0 bases. Per germline, CDR1 SGHTA and CDR2 FQGNSA. The CDR3 spells CASSLDSGSARSYNEQFF. CDR3 bases: TGTGCCAGCAGCTTGGATAGCGGGAGCGCCCGCTCCTACAATGAGCAGTTCTTC.

The V call is TRBV28, the J call TRBJ1-1; D gene uncertain. Trimming left V 6 bases short and J 1 base short, with 6 bases between. The CDR3 extends over 12 amino acids. The V gene's germline CDR1 is MDHEN and CDR2 SYDVKM. The CDR3 sequence is CASSSRNTEAFF. The CDR3 nucleotides are TGTGCCAGCAGCTCGCGGAACACTGAAGCTTTCTTT.

The rearrangement uses TRBV28 and TRBJ1-5; D perhaps matches TRBD1 (6 bases). The CDR3 totals 16 residues. From germline, CDR1 is MDHEN and CDR2 SYDVKM. Trimming removed 1 base at V and 6 bases at J, with 16 bases between. CDR3 sequence reads: CASSLLTQGFGQPQHF. The CDR3, as DNA: TGTGCCAGCAGTTTATTAACCCAGGGGTTCGGTCAGCCCCAGCATTTT.

The V gene is TRBV3-1 (or the pseudogene TRBV3-2), the J gene TRBJ1-2, with D possibly matching TRBD1 (6 bases). CDR3 length: 16 residues. In germline, CDR1 is LGHDT, CDR2 YNNKEL (reference sequence). Deletions cut 0 bases from V and 9 bases from J, with 20 bases between. CDR3 sequence: CASSQEIRVEQGSYTF. The CDR3 DNA follows: TGTGCCAGCAGCCAAGAAATCAGGGTCGAACAGGGCAGCTACACCTTC.

The table lists this clone with many counts. The gene calls are TRBV28 and TRBJ2-7, with 9 bases that match TRBD1. Trimming removed 4 bases from V and 0 bases from J; junction bases left unmatched: 1. The germline gives CDR1 MDHEN, CDR2 SYDVKM. CDR3 length equals 14 residues. CDR3 sequence (DNA): TGTGCCAGCAGTTGGGGACAGGGCTCCTACGAGCAGTACGTC. Its translation: CASSWGQGSYEQYV.

CDR3 nucleotide sequence: TGTGCCAGCAGTCAGGCCAGCGGGGGGACGAATGAGCAGTTCTTC. This translates into CASSQASGGTNEQFF. This chain uses TRBV6-4 with TRBJ2-1; 9 bases line up with TRBD2. The ends lost 5 bases at V and 7 bases at J; junction bases unmatched: 9. CDR1 MRHNA and CDR2 SNTAGT come from the germline V gene. This CDR3 region has 15 residues.

The rearrangement uses TRBV27 and TRBJ2-7; TRBD1 aligns across 8 bases. CDR3 length: 14 residues. Germline CDR1 is MNHEY and CDR2 is SMNVEV (reference sequence). The junction had 4 bases not matched to a gene; V was cut back by 4 bases and J by 2 bases. The CDR3 coding sequence is TGTGCCAGCAGTTCGACAGGGGCACCCTACGAGCAGTACGTC. It specifies CASSSTGAPYEQYV.

The chain carries TRBV9 and TRBJ2-7; 7 bases are shared with TRBD2. The CDR3 consists of 17 residues. Germline CDR1 reads SGDLS; CDR2 reads YYNGEE. V lost 3 bases and J lost 1; bases outside the gene matches: 13. CDR3 in amino acids: CASSAAPLGSGSYEQYF. The CDR3 DNA reads TGTGCCAGCAGCGCCGCCCCGCTGGGTAGCGGGTCCTACGAGCAGTACTTC.

This rearrangement joins TRBV30 to TRBJ1-2, with D possibly being TRBD1 (5 bases). Germline V lookup: CDR1 GTSNPN, CDR2 SVGIG (reference sequence). Trimming took off 4 bases at V and 7 bases at J, with 22 bases between the two ends. This CDR3 contains 15 residues. CDR3 nucleotides: TGTGCCTGGACCCTTTCGGGGGGTCGGCTGAGTGGCTACACCTTC. Residues: CAWTLSGGRLSGYTF. Full variable domain (remainder filled in from reference TRBV30 and TRBJ1-2): SQTIHQWPATLVQPVGSPLSLECTVEGTSNPNLYWYRQAAGRGLQLLFYSVGIGQISSEVPQNLSASRPQDRQFILSSKKLLLSDSGFYLCAWTLSGGRLSGYTFGSGTRLTVV.

This clone appeared a single time. The chain employs TRBV18 and TRBJ1-5; 7 positions match TRBD1. Per the germline V gene, CDR1 is KGHSH and CDR2 is LQKENI. CDR3 length: 16 amino acids. V dropped 0 bases and J dropped 2; count of bases not matched to a gene: 4. DNA of the CDR3: TGTGCCAGCTCACCACCCGGTACAGGGGGCAATCAGCCCCAGCATTTT. It yields the protein CASSPPGTGGNQPQHF.

The V gene is TRBV6-5, the J gene TRBJ1-2, with D possibly TRBD1 on 5 matching bases. This CDR3 is built from 12 residues. Trimming pared 0 bases from V and 7 bases from J, leaving 6 bases between. The germline V gene encodes CDR1 MNHEY and CDR2 SVGAGI. The CDR3 coding sequence is TGTGCCAGCAGTTACTCAGGGGTTGGCTACACCTTC. Its translation: CASSYSGVGYTF.